This note documents a single TCR beta chain sequence. No antigen is known for it. Each TCR beta library was made by quantitative 5'-RACE that incorporated molecular barcodes. TCRdb re-called the 5' RACE reads with MiXCR, one entry per CDR3 protein. Among fewer than 750,000 distinct CDR3 sequences listed, around a fifth were seen once. Trimming took 8 bases from V and 8 from J, leaving 18 bases between them. CDR3 length equals 13 residues. Germline CDR1 and CDR2: SEHNR and FQNEAQ (reference sequence). The data belong to a study of CD8 T cells in ankylosing spondylitis. Study-wide findings and caveats: Prior literature has documented some motif variants in synovial fluid and blood from reactive arthritis. Apparently characteristic of ankylosing spondylitis blood was a TCR beta motif (fewer than 10 highly homologous variants). Enrichment of disease-linked clones was reportedly significant in matched ankylosing spondylitis synovial fluid.

The TCR was taken from a male donor with ankylosing spondylitis. This rearrangement joins TRBV7-9 to TRBJ1-2, with D possibly being TRBD1 (6 bases). The sample consisted of blood, either unsorted or a sorted T cell fraction (not recorded which). CDR3 region: CASCWDTKVGYTF. CDR3 nucleotide sequence: TGTGCCAGCTGCTGGGACACCAAAGTAGGCTACACCTTC.